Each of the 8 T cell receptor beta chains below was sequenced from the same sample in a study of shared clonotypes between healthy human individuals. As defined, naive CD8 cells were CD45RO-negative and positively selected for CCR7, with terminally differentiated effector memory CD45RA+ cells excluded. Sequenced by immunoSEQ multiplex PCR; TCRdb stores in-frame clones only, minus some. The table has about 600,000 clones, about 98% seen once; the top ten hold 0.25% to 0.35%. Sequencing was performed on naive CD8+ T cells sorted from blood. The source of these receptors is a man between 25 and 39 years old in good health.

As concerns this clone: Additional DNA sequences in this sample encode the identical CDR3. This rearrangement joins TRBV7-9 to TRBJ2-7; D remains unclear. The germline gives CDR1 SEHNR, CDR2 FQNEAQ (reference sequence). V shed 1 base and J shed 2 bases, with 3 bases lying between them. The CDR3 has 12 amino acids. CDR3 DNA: TGTGCCAGCAGCTTAGGAACCTACGAGCAGTACTTC. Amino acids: CASSLGTYEQYF.

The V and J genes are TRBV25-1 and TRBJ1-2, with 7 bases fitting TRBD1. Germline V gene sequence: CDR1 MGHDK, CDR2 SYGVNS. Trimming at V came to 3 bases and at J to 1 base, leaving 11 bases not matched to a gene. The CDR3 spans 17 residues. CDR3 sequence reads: CASSERDSSPINYGYTF. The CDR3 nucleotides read TGTGCCAGCAGTGAGAGGGACAGCAGTCCAATTAACTATGGCTACACCTTC.

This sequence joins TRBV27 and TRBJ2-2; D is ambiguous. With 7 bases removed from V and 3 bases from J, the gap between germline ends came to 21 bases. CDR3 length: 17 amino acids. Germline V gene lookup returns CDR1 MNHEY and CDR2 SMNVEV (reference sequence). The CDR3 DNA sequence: TGTGCCAGCACCACCCGGCGGAGCCCACCCCACACCGGGGAGCTGTTTTTT. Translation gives CASTTRRSPPHTGELFF.

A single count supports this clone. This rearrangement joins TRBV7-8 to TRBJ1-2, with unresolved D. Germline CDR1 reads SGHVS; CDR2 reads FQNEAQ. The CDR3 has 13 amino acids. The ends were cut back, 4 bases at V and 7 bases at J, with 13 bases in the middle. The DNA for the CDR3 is TGTGCCAGCAGCTCGAAACAGTGGGCTGGCTACACCTTC. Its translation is CASSSKQWAGYTF.

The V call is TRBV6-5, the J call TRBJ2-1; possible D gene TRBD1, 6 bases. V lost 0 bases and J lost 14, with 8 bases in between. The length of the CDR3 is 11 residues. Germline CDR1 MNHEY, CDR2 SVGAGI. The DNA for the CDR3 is TGTGCCAGCAGTTACTCGGGACAAGAGTTCTTC. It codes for CASSYSGQEFF.

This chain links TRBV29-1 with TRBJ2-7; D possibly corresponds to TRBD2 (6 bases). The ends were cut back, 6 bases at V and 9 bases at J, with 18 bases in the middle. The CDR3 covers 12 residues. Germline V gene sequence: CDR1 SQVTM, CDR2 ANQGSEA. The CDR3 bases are TGCAGCGTCCCGGAGGGGACTTGGGGGCAGTACTTC. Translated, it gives CSVPEGTWGQYF.

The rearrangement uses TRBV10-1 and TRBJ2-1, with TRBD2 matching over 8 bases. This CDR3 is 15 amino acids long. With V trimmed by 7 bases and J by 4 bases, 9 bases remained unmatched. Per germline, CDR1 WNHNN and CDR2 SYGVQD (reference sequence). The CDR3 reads CASIIKSSGYNEQFF. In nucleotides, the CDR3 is TGCGCCAGCATAATTAAGTCTAGCGGGTACAATGAGCAGTTCTTC.

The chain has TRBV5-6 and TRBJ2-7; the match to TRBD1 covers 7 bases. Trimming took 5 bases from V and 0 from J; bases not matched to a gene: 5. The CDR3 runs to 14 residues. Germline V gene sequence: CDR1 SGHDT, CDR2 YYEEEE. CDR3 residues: CASSPTGSSYEQYF. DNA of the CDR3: TGTGCCAGCAGTCCGACAGGGAGCTCCTACGAGCAGTACTTC.